A selection of T cell receptor beta chains follows, all from one sample in a study of identical twins. MiXCR, run by TCRdb on the 5' RACE reads, gives a single entry per CDR3 protein. The sample consists of 570,000 or so distinct CDR3 sequences, roughly 9.9% of them appearing once. These data were likewise used in another study, on yellow fever vaccine responses in identical twins.

The sequenced sample was PBMCs. The receptors stem from a woman aged 18-30 years in good health. Both conserved end residues are part of each CDR3. The order of the fields is clone size, J gene, D gene, V gene, CDR3 protein, CDR3 DNA. The D gene is left open where the match is weak. Expanded clones are given a class, and other clones once, few, many or no size at all.

size: -
J: TRBJ2-5
D: -
V: TRBV29-1
CDR3: CSVLGNQETQYF
DNA: TGCAGCGTTCTCGGGAACCAAGAGACCCAGTACTTC

size: -
J: TRBJ2-7
D: TRBD1
V: TRBV6-2/TRBV6-3
CDR3: CASLDSGTGYYEQYF
DNA: TGTGCCAGTCTTGACTCCGGGACAGGGTACTACGAGCAGTACTTC

size: -
J: TRBJ2-3
D: -
V: TRBV29-1
CDR3: CSVAGGGGDTQYF
DNA: TGCAGCGTTGCGGGCGGAGGGGGAGATACGCAGTATTTT

size: few
J: TRBJ2-6
D: -
V: TRBV6-2/TRBV6-3
CDR3: CASKISGANVLTF
DNA: TGTGCCAGCAAAATCTCTGGGGCCAACGTCCTGACTTTC

size: few
J: TRBJ2-3
D: -
V: TRBV4-1
CDR3: CASSRYSEIDTQYF
DNA: TGCGCCAGCAGCCGGTATAGCGAAATAGATACGCAGTATTTT

size: many
J: TRBJ1-2
D: TRBD1
V: TRBV6-1
CDR3: CASRGDGTGGYGYTF
DNA: TGTGCCAGCAGGGGGGACGGGACAGGGGGCTATGGCTACACCTTC

size: many
J: TRBJ2-3
D: -
V: TRBV7-2
CDR3: CASSFRRDTQYF
DNA: TGTGCCAGCAGCTTTCGCCGAGATACGCAGTATTTT

size: many
J: TRBJ2-4
D: -
V: TRBV6-1
CDR3: CASSEPRNIQYF
DNA: TGTGCCAGCAGTGAACCCCGTAACATTCAGTACTTC

size: few
J: TRBJ2-7
D: TRBD2
V: TRBV20-1
CDR3: CSARELAGSYEQYF
DNA: TGCAGTGCTAGAGAGCTAGCGGGATCCTACGAGCAGTACTTC

size: few
J: TRBJ2-5
D: -
V: TRBV2
CDR3: CATKDRPQETQYF
DNA: TGTGCCACCAAGGACAGACCCCAAGAGACCCAGTACTTC

size: -
J: TRBJ2-7
D: -
V: TRBV27
CDR3: CASGFSYEQYF
DNA: TGTGCCAGCGGGTTTTCCTACGAGCAGTACTTC

size: -
J: TRBJ2-7
D: -
V: TRBV7-9
CDR3: CASSLVGVGGYEQYF
DNA: TGTGCCAGCAGCTTAGTCGGGGTAGGGGGGTACGAGCAGTACTTC

size: few
J: TRBJ2-7
D: TRBD1
V: TRBV2
CDR3: CASSATGQGREQYF
DNA: TGTGCCAGCAGCGCCACGGGACAGGGGCGAGAGCAGTACTTC

size: many
J: TRBJ2-2
D: -
V: TRBV10-3
CDR3: CAISGLGDTGELFF
DNA: TGTGCCATCAGTGGGCTAGGAGACACCGGGGAGCTGTTTTTT

size: many
J: TRBJ2-1
D: TRBD2
V: TRBV6-5
CDR3: CASSYSTGGSGEQFF
DNA: TGTGCCAGCAGTTACTCGACGGGAGGATCCGGTGAGCAGTTCTTC

size: few
J: TRBJ2-7
D: TRBD2
V: TRBV27
CDR3: CASSPRLAASYEQYF
DNA: TGTGCCAGCAGTCCGAGACTAGCTGCATCGTACGAGCAGTACTTC

size: few
J: TRBJ2-2
D: -
V: TRBV29-1
CDR3: CSVEVSNTGELFF
DNA: TGCAGCGTTGAAGTAAGCAACACCGGGGAGCTGTTTTTT

size: many
J: TRBJ2-1
D: TRBD1
V: TRBV28
CDR3: CASSLGTGLYNEQFF
DNA: TGTGCCAGCAGTTTAGGGACAGGGCTATACAATGAGCAGTTCTTC

size: few
J: TRBJ2-7
D: TRBD2
V: TRBV2
CDR3: CASSEEAGVRYEQYF
DNA: TGTGCCAGCAGTGAAGAGGCGGGGGTCCGATACGAGCAGTACTTC

size: many
J: TRBJ2-5
D: TRBD2
V: TRBV5-1
CDR3: CASSWGLAQETQYF
DNA: TGCGCCAGCAGCTGGGGACTAGCCCAAGAGACCCAGTACTTC

size: few
J: TRBJ2-1
D: -
V: TRBV28
CDR3: CASSPHLGVAFF
DNA: TGTGCCAGCAGTCCCCACTTAGGAGTGGCGTTCTTC

size: many
J: TRBJ2-3
D: TRBD2
V: TRBV20-1
CDR3: CSARDYSGGPGDTQYF
DNA: TGCAGTGCTAGAGATTATTCGGGAGGGCCCGGAGATACGCAGTATTTT

size: once
J: TRBJ2-5
D: -
V: TRBV20-1
CDR3: CSASTRSLGWETQYF
DNA: TGCAGTGCTAGTACTAGGTCCCTTGGTTGGGAGACCCAGTACTTC

size: -
J: TRBJ2-1
D: -
V: TRBV4-3
CDR3: CASPRRRSSYNEQFF
DNA: TGCGCCAGCCCGAGGCGGAGGAGCTCCTACAATGAGCAGTTCTTC